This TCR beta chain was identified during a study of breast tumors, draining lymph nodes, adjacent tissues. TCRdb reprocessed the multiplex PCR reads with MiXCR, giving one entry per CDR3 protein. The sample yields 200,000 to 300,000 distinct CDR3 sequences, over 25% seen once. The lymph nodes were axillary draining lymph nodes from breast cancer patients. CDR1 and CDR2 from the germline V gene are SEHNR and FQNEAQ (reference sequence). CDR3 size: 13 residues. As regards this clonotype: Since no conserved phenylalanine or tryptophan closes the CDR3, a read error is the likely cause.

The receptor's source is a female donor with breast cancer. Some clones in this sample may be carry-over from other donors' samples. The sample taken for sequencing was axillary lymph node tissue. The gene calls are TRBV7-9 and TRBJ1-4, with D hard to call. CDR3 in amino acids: CAGSFGVGEKLFC. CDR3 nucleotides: TGTGCCGGCAGCTTTGGGGTAGGGGAAAAACTGTTTTGT.